The clone carrying this TCR beta chain was counted between two and nine times. Its antigen is unidentified. The sample originates from a study of early T cells in non-severe SARS-CoV-2 infection. Overall study: The study sequenced bulk RNA from unsorted whole blood, with chains unpaired. Study-level results: Matching with VDJdb favored anti-spike CD8 responses (missing private and CD4 specificities).

TCRdb fed the 5' RACE reads into MiXCR, producing one record per CDR3 protein. Of 45,000 to 50,000 distinct CDR3 sequences listed, 6.2% are singletons. This CDR3 comprises 16 residues. Germline V CDR1 and CDR2: MDHEN, SYDVKM. Trimming took 4 bases from V and 2 from J; bases not matched to a gene: 8. The clonotype was recovered from an adult who was a healthcare worker with PCR-confirmed SARS-CoV-2 infection or an uninfected control (not recorded which). The starting material was whole blood, obtained at baseline. V usage is TRBV28 and J usage is TRBJ2-7; 10 nucleotides align to TRBD2. Here the CDR3 reads CASSSPASGSTYEQYF. The CDR3 nucleotides read TGTGCCAGCAGTTCCCCGGCTAGCGGGAGTACCTACGAGCAGTACTTC.